This note documents a single TCR beta chain sequence. The source of the sample is a study of cytomegalovirus exposure and HLA in healthy donors. PCR employed 60 Vbeta and 13 Jbeta primers. The assay was immunoSEQ multiplex PCR, and TCRdb's table has in-frame clones only and misses some. Altogether about 160,000 clones are present, about four fifths being singletons, with the ten largest covering 1%. The junction had 4 bases not matched to a gene; V was cut back by 4 bases and J by 9 bases. This CDR3 is built from 14 residues. Germline V gives CDR1 SGHNT, CDR2 YYREEE (reference sequence). This chain uses TRBV5-4 with TRBJ1-6; TRBD1 matches 10 bases. Sequencing was done on a sample of PBMCs. The receptor was derived from a woman in her 50s in good health and CMV-seropositive. CDR3 sequence (DNA): TGTGCCAGCAGCGGGGGACAGGGGAGTTCACCCCTCCACTTT. It is translated as CASSGGQGSSPLHF.